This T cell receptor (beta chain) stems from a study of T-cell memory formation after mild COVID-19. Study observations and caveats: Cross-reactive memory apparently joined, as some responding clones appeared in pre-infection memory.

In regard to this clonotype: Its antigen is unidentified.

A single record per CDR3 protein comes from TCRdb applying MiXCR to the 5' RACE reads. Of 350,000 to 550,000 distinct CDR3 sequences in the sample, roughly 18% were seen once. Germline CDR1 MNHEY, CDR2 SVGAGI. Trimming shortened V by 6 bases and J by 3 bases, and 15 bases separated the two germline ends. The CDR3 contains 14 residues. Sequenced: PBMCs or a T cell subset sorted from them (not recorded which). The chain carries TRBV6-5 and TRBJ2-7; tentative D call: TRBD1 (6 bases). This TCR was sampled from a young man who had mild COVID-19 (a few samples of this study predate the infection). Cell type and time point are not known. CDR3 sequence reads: CASRGRDTVYEQYV. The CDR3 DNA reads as TGTGCCAGCAGGGGCCGGGACACCGTCTACGAGCAGTACGTC.